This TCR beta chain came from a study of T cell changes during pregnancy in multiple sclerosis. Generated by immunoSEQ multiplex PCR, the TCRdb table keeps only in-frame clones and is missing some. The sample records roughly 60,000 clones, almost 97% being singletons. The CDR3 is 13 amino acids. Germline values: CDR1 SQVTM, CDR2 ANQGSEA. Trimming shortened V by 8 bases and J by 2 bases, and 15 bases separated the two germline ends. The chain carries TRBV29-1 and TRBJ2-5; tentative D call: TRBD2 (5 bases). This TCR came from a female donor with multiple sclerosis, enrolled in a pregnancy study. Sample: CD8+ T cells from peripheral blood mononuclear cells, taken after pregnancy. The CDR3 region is CSQRGSGQETQYF. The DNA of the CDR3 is TGCAGCCAAAGAGGGTCGGGGCAAGAGACCCAGTACTTC.